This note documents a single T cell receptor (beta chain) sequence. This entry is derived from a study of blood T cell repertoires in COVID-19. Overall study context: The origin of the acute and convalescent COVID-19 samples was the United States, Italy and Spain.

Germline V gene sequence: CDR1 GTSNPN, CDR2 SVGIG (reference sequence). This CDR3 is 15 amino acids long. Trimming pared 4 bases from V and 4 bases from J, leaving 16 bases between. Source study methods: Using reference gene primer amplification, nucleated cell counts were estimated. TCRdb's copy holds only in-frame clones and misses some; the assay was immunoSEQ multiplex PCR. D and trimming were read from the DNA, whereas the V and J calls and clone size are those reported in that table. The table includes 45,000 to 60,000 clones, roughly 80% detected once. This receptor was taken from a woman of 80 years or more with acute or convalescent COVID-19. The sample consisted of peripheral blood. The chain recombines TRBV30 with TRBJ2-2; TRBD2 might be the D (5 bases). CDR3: CAWTGLISGTGELFF. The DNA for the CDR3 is TGTGCCTGGACCGGGTTGATAAGCGGCACCGGGGAGCTGTTTTTT.